These 29 T cell receptor beta chains originate from one sample sequenced in a study of cytomegalovirus exposure and HLA in healthy donors. This PCR relied on a set of 60 Vbeta primers and 13 Jbeta primers. Sequencing used immunoSEQ multiplex PCR; TCRdb keeps in-frame clones, though not all of them. Here the sample spans around 100,000 clones, 74% being singletons. Sample: PBMCs. The receptor source for this set is a man in his fifties in good health and CMV-seropositive.

V and J are TRBV5-1 and TRBJ1-3; D is unresolved. The CDR3 length is 13 residues. Germline V gene data show CDR1 as SGHRS and CDR2 as YFSETQ. V was shortened by 4 bases and J by 2 bases, with 7 bases between the two germline ends. Here the CDR3 reads CASSIDTGNTIYF. CDR3 bases: TGCGCCAGCAGCATTGACACTGGAAACACCATATATTTT.

The chain carries TRBV6-6 and TRBJ2-3, with 12 bases aligning to TRBD2. CDR3 size: 15 residues. The junction had 7 bases not matched to a gene; V was cut back by 6 bases and J by 6 bases. CDR1 and CDR2 (germline): MNHNY, SVGAGI (reference sequence). CDR3 in DNA: TGTGCCAGCAGCCGTGGACTAGCGGGAATCGATACGCAGTATTTT. Translation: CASSRGLAGIDTQYF.

This chain connects TRBV5-6 to TRBJ1-2, with D maybe TRBD1 (5 bases). The CDR3 runs to 15 residues. Germline V gene data show CDR1 as SGHDT and CDR2 as YYEEEE. V lost 3 bases and J lost 5, with 17 bases in between. The CDR3 DNA is TGTGCCAGCAGCTGGGAGGGGACCCCGGGGTATGGCTACACCTTC. Translated: CASSWEGTPGYGYTF.

The chain links TRBV4-1 to TRBJ2-1, with D perhaps matching TRBD2 (7 bases). CDR3 length equals 16 residues. CDR1 and CDR2 from the germline V gene are MGHRA and YSYEKL. The germline V and J ends were trimmed by 8 bases and 8 bases, with 25 bases remaining between them. The CDR3 DNA is TGCGCCAGCGCGAAAAGGGGGGGAGGGACCGGGTATGAGCAGTTCTTC. Protein sequence: CASAKRGGGTGYEQFF.

This chain connects TRBV28 to TRBJ1-2; 7 positions agree with TRBD1. Germline V lookup: CDR1 MDHEN, CDR2 SYDVKM. Trimming at V came to 3 bases and at J to 2 bases, leaving 0 bases not matched to a gene. The CDR3 extends over 13 amino acids. CDR3: CASSLDRNYGYTF. The CDR3 bases are TGTGCCAGCAGTTTGGACAGGAACTATGGCTACACCTTC.

The genes are TRBV7-3 and TRBJ1-1; D is possibly TRBD1 (6 bases). The CDR3 contains 13 residues. V was trimmed by 6 bases and J by 6 bases, leaving 14 bases between them. Germline V gives CDR1 SGHTA, CDR2 FQGTGA. The CDR3 loop is CASSSIEGAEAFF. CDR3 DNA: TGTGCCAGCAGTTCTATCGAGGGGGCTGAAGCTTTCTTT.

The chain carries TRBV6-5 and TRBJ1-4, with TRBD1 matching 8 bases. The germline gives CDR1 MNHEY, CDR2 SVGAGI. V was clipped by 4 bases and J by 4 bases; unmatched bases: 5. The CDR3 length is 15 residues. The CDR3 loop reads CASSSLDRGNEKLFF. The CDR3 DNA is TGTGCCAGCAGTTCCCTAGACAGGGGTAATGAAAAACTGTTTTTT.

For this clone: A junction boundary mismatches the germline segment, possibly from a read error. The CDR3 DNA reads TGTGCCAGCAGTGAAGTGAACTCTGAAGCTTTCTTT. It translates to CASSEVNSEAFF. V is TRBV6-1 and J is TRBJ1-1; no reliable D call. The CDR3 sequence is 12 residues long. Germline lookup yields CDR1 MNHNS and CDR2 SASEGT.

This CDR3 reads CASRVGQGRYNEQFF. The CDR3 nucleotides read TGTGCCAGCAGGGTAGGCCAGGGGAGATACAATGAGCAGTTCTTC. The chain uses TRBV27 and TRBJ2-1; D is possibly TRBD1 (6 bases). Germline V gives CDR1 MNHEY, CDR2 SMNVEV (reference sequence). Trimming removed 6 bases at V and 4 bases at J, with 16 bases between. The CDR3 is made up of 15 amino acids.

The V call is TRBV5-6, the J call TRBJ2-1, with D unclear. Trimming shortened V by 6 bases and J by 9 bases, and 19 bases separated the two germline ends. Per the germline V gene, CDR1 is SGHDT and CDR2 is YYEEEE. The CDR3 contains 14 residues. CDR3 nucleotide sequence: TGTGCCAGCACTTCCCTCCCCAAGTTCGGTGAGCAGTTCTTC. Its translation is CASTSLPKFGEQFF.

V gene TRBV10-3 combines with J gene TRBJ2-3; 14 bases map to TRBD2. Germline CDR1 reads ENHRY; CDR2 reads SYGVKD. Trimming took 6 bases from V and 3 from J; bases not matched to a gene: 5. CDR3 length: 16 residues. The CDR3 DNA is TGTGCCATCAGGACTAGCGGGAGGGCCGGAACAGATACGCAGTATTTT. Protein product: CAIRTSGRAGTDTQYF.

The chain employs TRBV30 and TRBJ1-6; D gene unclear. Looked up from germline, CDR1 is GTSNPN and CDR2 is SVGIG (reference sequence). Deletions cut 6 bases from V and 3 bases from J, with 15 bases between. This CDR3 is built from 15 residues. The CDR3 spells CACGEESNYNSPLHF. CDR3 coding DNA: TGTGCCTGTGGGGAGGAAAGTAACTATAATTCACCCCTCCACTTT.

This clone turned up a few times. The gene calls are TRBV7-7 and TRBJ2-5; TRBD2 might be the D (6 bases). Trimming stripped 5 bases from V and 3 bases from J, with 13 bases between. CDR3 length equals 14 residues. CDR1 is SSHAT, CDR2 FNYEAQ, per germline (reference sequence). The CDR3 sequence is CASSIRWGEETQYF. Written as DNA, the CDR3 is TGTGCCAGCAGCATCCGGTGGGGGGAAGAGACCCAGTACTTC.

This clone was recorded a few times. This chain connects TRBV5-1 to TRBJ2-7; 7 bases align to TRBD1. Per the germline V gene, CDR1 is SGHRS and CDR2 is YFSETQ. The CDR3 has 13 amino acids. Unmatched junction bases numbered 6, after V lost 4 bases and J lost 5 bases. This CDR3 reads CASSPGQQDEQYF. The CDR3 nucleotides read TGCGCCAGCAGCCCGGGACAGCAAGACGAGCAGTACTTC. Looking up the rest from reference TRBV5-1 and TRBJ2-7 gives the full variable domain: KAGVTQTPRYLIKTRGQQVTLSCSPISGHRSVSWYQQTPGQGLQFLFEYFSETQRNKGNFPGRFSGRQFSNSRSEMNVSTLELGDSALYLCASSPGQQDEQYFGPGTRLTVT.

The chain links TRBV27 to TRBJ2-1, with TRBD2 matching 9 bases. Germline V gene lookup returns CDR1 MNHEY and CDR2 SMNVEV (reference sequence). The junction had 11 bases not matched to a gene; V was cut back by 2 bases and J by 0 bases. The CDR3 length is 19 residues. The CDR3 DNA reads as TGTGCCAGCAGTTTAAGGACTAGCGCGGTGGGGAGCTCCTACAATGAGCAGTTCTTC. Protein sequence: CASSLRTSAVGSSYNEQFF.

The rearrangement joins TRBV9 to TRBJ1-2, with 7 bases lining up with TRBD1. The CDR3 totals 13 residues. The trim removed 0 bases at V and 5 bases at J, leaving 1 base unmatched. Germline CDR1 reads SGDLS; CDR2 reads YYNGEE. The CDR3 nucleotides read TGTGCCAGCAGCGTAGGGACAGGATATGGCTACACCTTC. Protein product: CASSVGTGYGYTF. Drawing the rest from reference TRBV9 and TRBJ1-2, the complete variable domain is DSGVTQTPKHLITATGQRVTLRCSPRSGDLSVYWYQQSLDQGLQFLIQYYNGEERAKGNILERFSAQQFPDLHSELNLSSLELGDSALYFCASSVGTGYGYTFGSGTRLTVV.

The V gene is TRBV4-2, the J gene TRBJ2-3, with 8 positions matching TRBD2. From germline, CDR1 is LGHNA and CDR2 YNFKEQ. This CDR3 region has 18 residues. Trimming cost V 0 bases and J 3 bases; bases outside gene matches: 11. The DNA for the CDR3 is TGTGCCAGCAGCCAAGATCGACTAGCGCCGGGAAGGACAGATACGCAGTATTTT. Its translation is CASSQDRLAPGRTDTQYF.

The chain joins TRBV10-2 to TRBJ2-5, with 11 bases identical to TRBD1. The J call is doubtful: the DNA matches TRBJ2-7 better. The germline CDR1 and CDR2 sequences are WSHSY and SAAADI. The CDR3 runs 14 residues. The CDR3 spells CASSEYGTGGEQYF. In DNA form, the CDR3 reads TGCGCCAGCAGTGAGTACGGGACAGGGGGCGAGCAGTACTTC.

The chain is built from TRBV18 and TRBJ2-4; TRBD1 matches at 7 bases. The CDR3 covers 14 residues. The germline gives CDR1 KGHSH, CDR2 LQKENI. The V segment lost 3 bases and the J segment 6 bases; nucleotides outside the gene matches: 5. The CDR3 coding sequence is TGTGCCAGCTCACCTCGAGCAGGGGGAAACATTCAGTACTTC. This gives the protein CASSPRAGGNIQYF. The full variable domain, in which reference TRBV18 and TRBJ2-4 provide the parts outside the CDR3, is NAGVMQNPRHLVRRRGQEARLRCSPMKGHSHVYWYRQLPEEGLKFMVYLQKENIIDESGMPKERFSAEFPKEGPSILRIQQVVRGDSAAYFCASSPRAGGNIQYFGAGTRLSVL.

The chain employs TRBV4-2 and TRBJ2-5, with 12 bases identical to TRBD2. The V gene's germline CDR1 is LGHNA and CDR2 YNFKEQ. The junction had 4 bases not matched to a gene; V was cut back by 1 base and J by 4 bases. This CDR3 has 16 amino acids. CDR3 residues: CASSQGRLAGAETQYF. The CDR3, as DNA: TGTGCCAGCAGCCAAGGACGACTAGCGGGGGCAGAGACCCAGTACTTC.

This chain uses TRBV7-9 with TRBJ2-2; D is undetermined. The CDR3 sequence is 13 residues long. V was clipped by 8 bases and J by 10 bases, with 17 bases between them. Germline V lookup: CDR1 SEHNR, CDR2 FQNEAQ (reference sequence). The CDR3 reads CASRPTWKEELFF. The CDR3 DNA reads as TGTGCCAGCCGCCCGACATGGAAGGAGGAGCTGTTTTTT.

The chain recombines TRBV5-8 with TRBJ1-2, with 9 bases that match TRBD1. V lost 4 bases to trimming and J lost 8 bases; unmatched junction nucleotides: 6. Germline loops: CDR1 SGHTS, CDR2 YDEGEE. CDR3 size: 13 residues. The CDR3 is CASSLGQGRGYTF. As DNA, the CDR3 is TGTGCCAGCAGCCTGGGACAGGGACGGGGCTACACCTTC.

This clone showed up just a few times. The chain couples TRBV16 to TRBJ1-2, with D possibly being TRBD1 (6 bases). Germline V gene data show CDR1 as KGHSY and CDR2 as FQNENV. The V end lost 5 bases, the J end lost 2 bases, and 12 bases lay between the germline ends. The CDR3 sequence is 14 residues long. CDR3 in amino acids: CASSSSDRNYGYTF. CDR3 DNA: TGTGCCAGCAGCAGTAGTGACAGGAACTATGGCTACACCTTC.

The CDR3 sequence: CASSLDRGPQETQYF. CDR3 DNA sequence: TGCGCCAGCAGCTTGGACAGGGGGCCACAAGAGACCCAGTACTTC. This rearrangement joins TRBV5-1 to TRBJ2-5; 9 bases agree with TRBD1. Germline-derived CDR1 and CDR2 are SGHRS and YFSETQ. This CDR3 contains 15 residues. J was trimmed by 2 bases and V by 0 bases; bases with no gene match: 2.

This clone was detected a few times. The chain joins TRBV4-1 to TRBJ1-2; D is uncertain. V lost 4 bases and J 8 bases, leaving 17 bases between the germline ends. Germline V gene lookup returns CDR1 MGHRA and CDR2 YSYEKL. The CDR3 is made up of 14 amino acids. The CDR3 DNA reads as TGCGCCAGCAGCCGAAGAGAACAGCGGCTAGGCTACACCTTC. This gives the protein CASSRREQRLGYTF.

This clone was seen a handful of times. The rearrangement links TRBV2 to TRBJ2-2, with D possibly TRBD1 on 5 matching bases. Germline V gene lookup returns CDR1 SNHLY and CDR2 FYNNEI. This CDR3 spans 15 amino acids. Deletions cut 8 bases from V and 4 bases from J, with 17 bases between. The CDR3 nucleotides are TGTGCCAGCCACGGACGGCAGGGCTTCACCGGGGAGCTGTTTTTT. Its translation is CASHGRQGFTGELFF.

The chain uses TRBV10-2 and TRBJ2-7, with 9 bases matching TRBD1. Per the germline V gene, CDR1 is WSHSY and CDR2 is SAAADI. V was clipped by 4 bases and J by 9 bases; unmatched bases: 7. This CDR3 has 13 residues. The CDR3 reads CASSALTGGRQYF. The CDR3 DNA sequence: TGCGCCAGCAGTGCTTTAACAGGGGGCAGGCAGTACTTC.

The chain uses TRBV5-1 and TRBJ2-5; 7 positions agree with TRBD2. Germline CDR1 and CDR2: SGHRS and YFSETQ. V gave up 3 bases and J gave up 3 bases; unmatched junction bases: 8. The CDR3 has 15 residues. CDR3 amino acids: CASSWGGGREETQYF. As DNA, the CDR3 is TGCGCCAGCAGCTGGGGGGGTGGGCGCGAAGAGACCCAGTACTTC.

This clone was seen only once. The CDR3 here is CASSLAPVSTDTQYF. DNA of the CDR3: TGTGCCAGCAGCTTGGCCCCGGTTAGCACAGATACGCAGTATTTT. V gene TRBV5-5 combines with J gene TRBJ2-3, with unresolved D. Looked up from germline, CDR1 is SGHKS and CDR2 is YYEKEE (reference sequence). Trimming took off 0 bases at V and 0 bases at J, with 8 bases between the two ends. The CDR3 has 15 amino acids.